This T cell receptor beta chain originates from a study of cytomegalovirus exposure and HLA in healthy donors. This clone occurred once. Its antigen is not identified. Study results and limitations: Some TCR beta chains (roughly 160 of them) were listed as cytomegalovirus-associated. Rare TCR sequences predominated, though certain public TCRs were found in many donors.

The CDR3 is 15 residues long. J was trimmed by 3 bases and V by 6 bases; bases with no gene match: 6. Germline loops: CDR1 SNHLY, CDR2 FYNNEI. The repertoire was sequenced with immunoSEQ multiplex PCR; TCRdb's copy has only in-frame clones and lacks some. This table has over 150,000 clones, approximately 87% appearing once. The sample taken for sequencing was PBMCs. The sequence was collected from a woman aged 25 to 39 in good health and CMV-seronegative. The chain links TRBV2 to TRBJ2-2, with 8 bases aligning to TRBD1. DNA of the CDR3: TGTGCCAGCAGGTTACGGACAGGGCACACCGGGGAGCTGTTTTTT. This translates into CASRLRTGHTGELFF.